The 3 T cell receptor beta chains below were found in one sample sequenced in a study of blood T cell repertoires in COVID-19. TCRdb's copy holds only in-frame clones and misses some; the assay was immunoSEQ multiplex PCR. Here the sample spans under 350,000 clones, around 85% being singletons. Specimen: peripheral blood. These receptors originate from a woman in her 70s with acute or convalescent COVID-19.

Worth noting for this clone: This may be a read error: a much more frequent sequence differs by one nucleotide. Other nucleotide sequences from this sample produce the same CDR3. The rearrangement uses TRBV5-1 and TRBJ1-2, with D unresolved. Germline-derived CDR1 and CDR2 are SGHRS and YFSETQ. There are 12 residues in the CDR3. Trimming left V 2 bases short and J 2 bases short, with 4 bases between. CDR3 residues: CASSFENYGYTF. The CDR3 DNA reads as TGCGCCAGCAGCTTCGAGAACTATGGCTACACCTTC. The whole variable domain, remainder taken from reference TRBV5-1 and TRBJ1-2, is KAGVTQTPRYLIKTRGQQVTLSCSPISGHRSVSWYQQTPGQGLQFLFEYFSETQRNKGNFPGRFSGRQFSNSRSEMNVSTLELGDSALYLCASSFENYGYTFGSGTRLTVV.

This chain uses TRBV27 with TRBJ2-6; a possible D gene is TRBD1 (6 bases). V was cut by 5 bases and J by 0 bases, with 14 bases left in between. Per germline, CDR1 MNHEY and CDR2 SMNVEV (reference sequence). This CDR3 is 17 amino acids long. Here the CDR3 reads CASSPGHPGSGANVLTF. CDR3 in DNA: TGTGCCAGCAGTCCGGGACACCCGGGCTCTGGGGCCAACGTCCTGACTTTC.

The chain is built from TRBV2 and TRBJ2-1, with D perhaps matching TRBD2 (6 bases). CDR1 and CDR2 (germline): SNHLY, FYNNEI. The CDR3 is 13 residues long. Trimming pared 5 bases from V and 7 bases from J, leaving 12 bases between. The CDR3 DNA sequence: TGTGCCAGCAGTCTCGGGACTCCTAATGAGCAGTTCTTC. Protein sequence: CASSLGTPNEQFF.